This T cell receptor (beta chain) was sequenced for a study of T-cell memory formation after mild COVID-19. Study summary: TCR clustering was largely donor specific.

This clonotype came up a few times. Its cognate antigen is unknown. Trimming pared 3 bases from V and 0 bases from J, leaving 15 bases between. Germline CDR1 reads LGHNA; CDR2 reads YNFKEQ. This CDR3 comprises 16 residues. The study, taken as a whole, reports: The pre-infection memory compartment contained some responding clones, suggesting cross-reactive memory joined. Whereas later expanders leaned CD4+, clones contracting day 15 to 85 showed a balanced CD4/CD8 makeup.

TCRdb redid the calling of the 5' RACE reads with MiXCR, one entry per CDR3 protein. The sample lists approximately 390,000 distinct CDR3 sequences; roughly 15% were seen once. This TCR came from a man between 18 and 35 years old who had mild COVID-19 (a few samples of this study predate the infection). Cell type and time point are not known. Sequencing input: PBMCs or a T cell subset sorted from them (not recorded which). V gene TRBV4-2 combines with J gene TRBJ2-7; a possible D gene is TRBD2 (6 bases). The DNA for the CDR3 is TGTGCCAGCAGCCATTTTCTAGCGCGAGCCTCCTACGAGCAGTACTTC. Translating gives CASSHFLARASYEQYF.